This T cell receptor beta chain was recorded in a study of cytomegalovirus exposure and HLA in healthy donors (dated by TCRdb to the late 2010s). Concerning the study at large: An earlier analysis of around 600 of the donors reported 250 to 300 Gb of sequence data and approximately 110 million unique TCR beta sequences from about 200 million T cells. An early release that covered 500 to 800 HLA-typed donors contained around 300 gigabases of sequencing data and tens of millions of unique TCR sequences. The genetic ancestry cluster associated with self-reported Caucasian donors included about 84% of the 300 to 400 genotyped donors. The study aimed to test whether cataloging public T cell receptors could reveal signatures of past pathogen exposure. The study used immunosequencing to profile the T cell repertoires of 670 or so subjects and linked those repertoires to cytomegalovirus serostatus. Along with the roughly 610-subject first cohort, a separate validation cohort of around 110 different subjects was used. To predict cytomegalovirus infection status, the study brought together high-throughput TCR immunosequencing, statistical association of individual TCRs with disease status, and machine learning. A later analysis re-examined previously published TCR beta repertoires from around 670 donors and added high-resolution HLA genotyping to investigate patterns of TCR occurrence. The later analysis used no new phenotypic data to find candidate immune exposures, relying instead on TCR beta sequences and their occurrence across donors. An earlier analysis of approximately 630 of the donors applied high-throughput TCR beta sequencing to assess whether each TCR beta V gene segment acted as functional or pseudogenic. Donor age, sex, ethnicity and CMV serostatus were compiled together with the repertoire data. A later genetic analysis took genome-wide SNP genotypes for about 55% of the 666 donors and used that subset as a discovery cohort. All discovery cohort repertoires had been generated using a single sequencing platform. Class I and class II HLA loci were covered by the typing at four-digit resolution. Typing coverage differed by locus: A, B, C, DRB1 and DQB1 were typed in about 629-640 donors, DQA1 in 522, DPA1 in over 600, and DPB1 in approximately 450. A few DR-DQ haplotypes were treated as single units for association and clustering because of strong linkage in the cohort. Among roughly 400 genotyped donors of the cohort, an average of about 240,000 unique TCR beta nucleotide sequences were sequenced per donor, roughly a sixth of them non-productive. What the work shows at the level of the full study, not this receptor alone: A later analysis found that most CMV-associated TCR beta chains appeared HLA-restricted, with HLA associations seemingly driven largely by CMV exposure. A group of highly shared sequence variants was considered likely to be a technical artifact of the sequencing pipeline. The authors suggested that the approach could potentially be extended to other disease states and immunological phenotypes. The classifier was reported to diagnose cytomegalovirus status with high specificity and sensitivity in both the original cohort and the validation cohort. Presence/absence analyses assumed roughly uniform sequencing depth across donors, an assumption that may not hold. A later analysis found that HLA-associated TCR beta chains were more clonally expanded and had lower generation probabilities than equally common non-associated chains. Compared with the approximately 700-donor mean, donors in an Asian-associated ancestry cluster had fewer N-insertions in productive TCRs, according to a later genetic analysis. The earlier analysis of some 540 of the donors excluded around 17 rarely observed V segments, including chromosome 9 orphons, because counts were too low. Several of the top co-occurrence clusters appeared to be linked to parvovirus B19, influenza, CMV and Epstein-Barr virus, according to a later analysis. Most TCR sequences were observed very rarely across donors, whereas some public TCRs were present in many individuals. This cohort had only TCR beta chains sequenced, and the lack of alpha or paired-chain data limited which features could be detected. A further reported finding was that TCR beta sequences accurately predicted the HLA-A and HLA-B alleles for most subjects in the first cohort. When HLA alleles, especially DR and DQ, strongly co-occurred, TCR associations were difficult to assign to individual alleles. CMV serostatus was the only immune exposure information available for the cohort. In a later analysis, TCR association rates were found to vary across HLA loci, with the most associated TCRs seen for DRB1 alleles and the fewest for HLA-C alleles. A total of 150 to 200 TCR beta chains were listed by the study as associated with cytomegalovirus. V-gene and J-gene trimming of TCR beta chains was associated with a missense DCLRE1C variant in a later genetic analysis, and the association was replicated in an independent cohort. Specific HLA alleles were associated with some 15,000 TCR beta sequences at a false discovery rate of 0.05 in a later analysis. In vitro tests confirmed that a few of the cytomegalovirus-associated TCR beta chains recognize cytomegalovirus antigens. Correlated functional status among segregating V segments might be attributable to linkage disequilibrium, but an unknown experimental factor could not be ruled out. In an earlier analysis of 500 to 650 of the donors, most TCR beta V segments appeared in productive rearrangements about 90% or about 30% of the time, broadly matching IMGT annotations. Because HLA typing was unavailable for some donors at each locus, only the typed subset was used in association tests.

As to this clone: Its antigen is currently not known. No much larger clone is present one base from it, and per-base qualities are unavailable.

Library preparation was by the immunoSEQ multiplex PCR assay. For the multiplex PCR, a mixture combining 60 forward primers for TCR Vbeta segments and 13 reverse primers for TCR Jbeta segments was used. The CDR3 region of rearranged TCR beta genes was amplified from genomic DNA with a multiplex PCR assay. The Illumina HiSeq System was used to sequence the amplified TCR beta libraries as 87-base-pair reads. On the authors' methods: A later analysis tallied 75 million to 85 million unique TCR beta chains across the approximately 670 repertoires, and some 12 million of those chains were shared by two or more donors. Raw reads were error-corrected and collapsed into unique sequences with a nearest-neighbor algorithm that merged closely related sequences to remove PCR and sequencing errors. To assign V, D and J gene segments, CDR3 sequences were aligned to IMGT reference sequences. For a sequence to be retained, at least a six-nucleotide match to both a V gene segment and a J gene segment was required. A rearrangement was called productive if the CDR3 had no stop codons and remained in frame with V and J, and every other rearrangement was called non-productive. CDR3 was defined by IMGT convention, running from the second conserved V-encoded cysteine to the conserved J-encoded phenylalanine. In an earlier analysis of around 640 of the donors, sequences lacking an unambiguous match to a single V gene segment were excluded. In an earlier analysis of 587 of the donors, a V segment was called functional when productive rearrangements were above 56.7%, and segregating when the standard deviation between donors exceeded 5%. A statistical classification framework was built for diagnosing cytomegalovirus status from the catalog of TCR beta chain sequences. V and J gene assignment, in a later analysis, came from comparing TCR nucleotide sequences with IMGT/GENE-DB human TR gene sequences. A later analysis assigned CDR3 sequences and most-parsimonious VDJ recombination scenarios with the TCRdist pipeline. In a later analysis, each TCR beta chain was defined by its CDR3 amino acid sequence together with its V-gene family, and reads without a unique V-gene family were excluded. A later analysis removed several hundred highly shared, low-generation-probability nucleotide sequences to deal with suspected cross-contamination and a sequencing artifact. In a later analysis, a clonal expansion index was calculated for each public chain from normalized within-repertoire ranks of inferred template counts. In a later analysis, generation probabilities were computed using a VDJ recombination model fitted to out-of-frame rearrangements, and the results were checked against IGoR. In a later analysis, TCR-TCR, TCR-HLA and TCR-CMV co-occurrence was scored with hypergeometric tests, and a repertoire-size bias correction was applied to TCR pairs. To estimate false discovery rates, a later analysis permuted the HLA or CMV assignments 20 times. In a later analysis, co-occurring TCRs were grouped using DBSCAN, with TCRdist sequence similarity added in when clustering inside HLA-allele-positive subsets. Repertoires with fewer than 30,000 or more than 120,000 public chains, plus five repertoires with anomalous nucleotide sharing, were excluded from co-occurrence clustering. The immuneACCESS repertoire file appears here via TCRdb, limited to in-frame rearrangements. These files lack a portion of the clones; in checked studies, under half of the deficit traces to unresolved V genes, and the cause of the others is not known. The V and J calls and clone size are taken from that table; D and trimming were inferred from the DNA. The sample table records about 160,000 clones; just over 70% of these occur just once. Of the sample, around 4.6% is held by the ten largest clones.

The cohort was made up of approximately 670 healthy bone marrow donors. At the time of sampling, every cohort member was nominally healthy, though immune exposures that went unrecorded were likely present. The donor tested CMV seropositive and was one of the 289 seropositive cohort members. Every donor gave a peripheral blood sample, and the peripheral blood mononuclear cells from that sample were used for TCR beta sequencing. The Qiagen DNeasy Blood Extraction Kit was used to extract genomic DNA from the blood cell samples. Sequenced material: PBMCs. The clonotype was recovered from a man aged 18 to 29 in good health and CMV-seropositive.

The CDR3 loop reads CASSLGGGRARETQYF. The DNA sequence is given as TGTGCCAGCAGTTTAGGGGGCGGGAGGGCCCGAGAGACCCAGTACTTC. The receptor chain draws on TRBV28 and TRBJ2-5; 9 junctional bases match TRBD2. The germline V gene supplies CDR1 MDHEN and CDR2 SYDVKM. The CDR3 sequence holds 16 residues, the cysteine and phenylalanine included. CDR3 DNA is the only sequence kept; it has 48 bases, read in frame from the first base. Trimming removed 2 bases from V and 4 bases from J; the gene matches leave 8 bases unexplained.